Presented here are 12 T cell receptor beta chains from one specimen sequenced in a study of control samples from healthy donors and cancer patients. Only in-frame clones appear in the TCRdb table, and some are missing; sequencing was by immunoSEQ multiplex PCR. Seen here are 150,000 or so clones, approximately 94% observed once, and the top ten hold about 5.6%. Sequenced: blood. Receptors were obtained from a man aged 40-50 years in good health.

The rearrangement links TRBV15 to TRBJ2-7; TRBD1 agrees at 9 bases. The germline gives CDR1 LNHNV, CDR2 YYDKDF (reference sequence). V was clipped by 11 bases and J by 2 bases; unmatched bases: 10. The CDR3 length is 14 residues. The CDR3 DNA is TGTGCCTCAGAAGGACAGGGGAAAACCTACGAGCAGTACTTC. Protein product: CASEGQGKTYEQYF.

The chain carries TRBV5-1 and TRBJ1-1, with no clear D. V shed 0 bases and J shed 3 bases, with 9 bases lying between them. There are 14 residues in the CDR3. CDR1 is SGHRS, CDR2 YFSETQ, per germline. DNA of the CDR3: TGCGCCAGCAGCTTGGGACTCGCGGACACTGAAGCTTTCTTT. Translation gives CASSLGLADTEAFF.

The genes are TRBV7-9 and TRBJ2-3; 13 bases align to TRBD2. Germline V gene data show CDR1 as SEHNR and CDR2 as FQNEAQ (reference sequence). The CDR3 has 16 amino acids. The V and J ends lost 4 bases and 2 bases, in that order; junction bases with no gene match: 3. CDR3 in DNA: TGTGCCAGCAGCTCACTAGCGGGGGGGACCACAGATACGCAGTATTTT. Amino acids: CASSSLAGGTTDTQYF.

This chain joins TRBV6-6 and TRBJ1-3, with 7 positions matching TRBD1. V dropped 2 bases and J dropped 6; count of bases not matched to a gene: 7. Germline CDR1 MNHNY, CDR2 SVGAGI (reference sequence). CDR3 length: 15 residues. The CDR3 DNA sequence: TGTGCCAGCAGTTACCAGCGACAGGGAGAAAACACCATATATTTT. Protein sequence: CASSYQRQGENTIYF.

This chain links TRBV15 with TRBJ2-7, with D possibly TRBD1 on 6 matching bases. Germline V gene data show CDR1 as LNHNV and CDR2 as YYDKDF (reference sequence). V lost 6 bases to trimming and J lost 1 base, with 13 bases between them. The CDR3 contains 14 residues. The CDR3 is CATRRAGESYEQYF. The DNA for the CDR3 is TGTGCCACCAGGCGGGCAGGGGAGTCCTACGAGCAGTACTTC.

The chain links TRBV4-1 to TRBJ2-2; no definite D call. With 7 bases removed from V and 6 bases from J, the gap between germline ends came to 9 bases. The V gene's germline CDR1 is MGHRA and CDR2 YSYEKL. The CDR3 has 12 residues. The CDR3 protein is CASTRPPGELFF. CDR3 sequence (DNA): TGCGCCAGCACTCGTCCTCCCGGGGAGCTGTTTTTT.

The chain links TRBV18 to TRBJ2-7; 9 bases are shared with TRBD1. The CDR3 is 14 residues long. Germline V gene data show CDR1 as KGHSH and CDR2 as LQKENI. V shed 3 bases and J 2 bases; nucleotides not matched to a gene: 2. CDR3 region: CASSPRDRAYEQYF. CDR3 coding DNA: TGTGCCAGCTCACCGCGGGACAGGGCCTACGAGCAGTACTTC.

The chain combines TRBV7-2 with TRBJ2-7; 7 bases fit TRBD2. Germline trimming cut 3 bases from V and 1 base from J; bases unmatched to any gene: 3. This CDR3 contains 14 residues. CDR1 is SGHTA and CDR2 is FQGNSA in the germline V gene. CDR3 coding DNA: TGTGCCAGCAGCTTGGGGGGGGGATCCTACGAGCAGTACTTC. The encoded protein is CASSLGGGSYEQYF.

This sequence joins TRBV5-1 and TRBJ1-2; a possible D gene is TRBD1 (6 bases). The V gene lost 5 bases and the J gene lost 4 bases, with 12 bases spanning the gap. Germline assignment: CDR1 SGHRS and CDR2 YFSETQ. The CDR3 length is 13 residues. CDR3 nucleotide sequence: TGCGCCAGCAGTCACAGGGTAGGCTATGGCTACACCTTC. Its translation: CASSHRVGYGYTF. Full variable domain (missing parts from reference TRBV5-1 and TRBJ1-2): KAGVTQTPRYLIKTRGQQVTLSCSPISGHRSVSWYQQTPGQGLQFLFEYFSETQRNKGNFPGRFSGRQFSNSRSEMNVSTLELGDSALYLCASSHRVGYGYTFGSGTRLTVV.

The chain has TRBV11-2 and TRBJ2-6; 8 nucleotides line up with TRBD1. Germline CDR1 reads SGHAT; CDR2 reads FQNNGV. After removal of 5 bases from V and 4 bases from J, the junction contained 4 bases not matched to a gene. The CDR3 spans 15 residues. The CDR3, as DNA: TGTGCCAGCAGCCCGGACAGGGTCGGGGCCAACGTCCTGACTTTC. This codes for CASSPDRVGANVLTF. Drawing the rest from reference TRBV11-2 and TRBJ2-6, the complete variable domain is EAGVAQSPRYKIIEKRQSVAFWCNPISGHATLYWYQQILGQGPKLLIQFQNNGVVDDSQLPKDRFSAERLKGVDSTLKIQPAKLEDSAVYLCASSPDRVGANVLTFGAGSRLTVL.

The chain recombines TRBV27 with TRBJ2-2; 9 nucleotides align to TRBD1. V lost 4 bases, J lost 6 bases, and 6 bases stayed unmatched. Germline CDR1 and CDR2: MNHEY and SMNVEV (reference sequence). The CDR3 is 15 residues long. The CDR3 DNA reads as TGTGCCAGCAGTTCCCGGGACAGGGCGGCCGGGGAGCTGTTTTTT. Its translation is CASSSRDRAAGELFF.

V is TRBV7-9 and J is TRBJ1-6; D is perhaps TRBD1 (5 bases). Germline values: CDR1 SEHNR, CDR2 FQNEAQ (reference sequence). CDR3 length: 15 residues. V dropped 2 bases and J dropped 8 bases, with 13 bases sitting between them. The CDR3 is CASSLTGELYSPLHF. DNA for the CDR3: TGTGCCAGCAGCTTAACGGGGGAGTTGTATTCACCCCTCCACTTT.